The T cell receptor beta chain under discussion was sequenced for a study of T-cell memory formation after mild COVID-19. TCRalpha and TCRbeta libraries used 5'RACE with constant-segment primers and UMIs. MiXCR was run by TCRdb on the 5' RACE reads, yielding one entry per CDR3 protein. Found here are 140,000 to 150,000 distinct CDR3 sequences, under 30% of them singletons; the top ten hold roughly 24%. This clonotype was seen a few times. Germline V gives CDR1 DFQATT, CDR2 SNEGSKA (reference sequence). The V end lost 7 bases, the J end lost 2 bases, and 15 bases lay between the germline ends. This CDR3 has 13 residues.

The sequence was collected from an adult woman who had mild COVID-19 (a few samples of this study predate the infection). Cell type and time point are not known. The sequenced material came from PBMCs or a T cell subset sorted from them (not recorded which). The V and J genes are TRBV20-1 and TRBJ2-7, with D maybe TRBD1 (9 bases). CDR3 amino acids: CSVSGTGTYEQYF. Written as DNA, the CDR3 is TGCAGTGTTAGCGGGACAGGGACCTACGAGCAGTACTTC.